One and the same sample provided the 9 T cell receptor beta chains below, sequenced in a study of CD8 T cells in ankylosing spondylitis. TCRdb reanalysed the 5' RACE reads using MiXCR and keeps one entry per CDR3 protein. In the table there are roughly 35,000 distinct CDR3 sequences, 13% of which are singletons. The sequenced sample was synovial fluid, either unsorted or a sorted T cell fraction (not recorded which). The receptor source for this set is a male donor with ankylosing spondylitis.

The chain joins TRBV27 to TRBJ2-1; 7 nucleotides agree with TRBD2. With 4 bases clipped from V and 7 bases from J, the junction kept 7 bases outside the gene matches. This CDR3 has 14 amino acids. Germline CDR1 MNHEY, CDR2 SMNVEV (reference sequence). The CDR3 reads CASSYGGRRNEQFF. DNA of the CDR3: TGTGCCAGCAGTTATGGCGGGAGAAGAAATGAGCAGTTCTTC.

The chain employs TRBV6-1 and TRBJ2-1; D is unresolved. Trimming shortened V by 5 bases and J by 0 bases, and 8 bases separated the two germline ends. Germline CDR1 MNHNS, CDR2 SASEGT. The CDR3 is 14 amino acids. CDR3 sequence: CASSPPSSYNEQFF. In DNA form, the CDR3 reads TGTGCCAGCAGTCCACCGAGCTCCTACAATGAGCAGTTCTTC.

There are a few counts of this clonotype. The V call is TRBV25-1, the J call TRBJ1-6; 8 nucleotides match TRBD1. This CDR3 has 15 amino acids. In germline, CDR1 is MGHDK, CDR2 SYGVNS. The V gene end was trimmed by 3 bases and the J gene end by 3 bases; junction bases not matched to a gene: 1. Written as DNA, the CDR3 is TGTGCCAGCAGTGATGGGACAGGCTATAATTCACCCCTCCACTTT. It translates to CASSDGTGYNSPLHF.

On this clonotype: This may be a read error: a much more frequent sequence differs by one nucleotide. This chain joins TRBV24-1 and TRBJ2-6; 8 bases agree with TRBD1. Germline V gene data show CDR1 as KGHDR and CDR2 as SFDVKD. V shed 5 bases and J 9 bases; nucleotides not matched to a gene: 5. The CDR3 is made up of 14 amino acids. The CDR3 is CATSADRDHNVLTF. The CDR3 region has the DNA TGTGCCACCAGTGCGGACAGGGACCACAACGTCCTGACTTTC.

The rearrangement links TRBV28 to TRBJ2-2; no reliable D call. This CDR3 is built from 14 residues. Germline CDR1 reads MDHEN; CDR2 reads SYDVKM. Trimming stripped 6 bases from V and 1 base from J, with 9 bases between. The CDR3 loop reads CASSLLWNTGELFF. As DNA, the CDR3 is TGTGCCAGCAGCCTATTATGGAACACCGGGGAGCTGTTTTTT.

In this sample, this clonotype turned up a few times. For the CDR3, the DNA is TGTGCCAGCAGCTTTCCGGGACAGGGGCCGACTGAAGCTTTCTTT. Translating it yields CASSFPGQGPTEAFF. The rearrangement joins TRBV7-3 to TRBJ1-1; 10 bases align to TRBD1. V trimming: 3 bases; J trimming: 5 bases; junction bases outside the gene matches: 6. The germline V gene encodes CDR1 SGHTA and CDR2 FQGTGA. The CDR3 length is 15 residues.

This clonotype was recorded many times. V usage is TRBV6-4 and J usage is TRBJ2-5, with D unclear. V was pared by 5 bases and J by 4 bases, with 11 bases between. The germline CDR1 and CDR2 sequences are MRHNA and SNTAGT. The CDR3 runs 13 residues. The DNA of the CDR3 is TGTGCCAGCAGTCGGAGCGAGACAGAGACCCAGTACTTC. This sequence encodes CASSRSETETQYF.

This clonotype was observed many times. The genes are TRBV7-3 and TRBJ2-1, with D perhaps matching TRBD2 (7 bases). Deletions cut 0 bases from V and 9 bases from J, with 15 bases between. CDR3 size: 15 residues. Germline loops: CDR1 SGHTA, CDR2 FQGTGA. Here the CDR3 reads CASSLTGGLGSEQFF. CDR3 nucleotide sequence: TGTGCCAGCAGCTTAACCGGGGGGCTGGGTAGTGAGCAGTTCTTC.

J is TRBJ2-3 and V is TRBV4-2; 8 bases are a match to TRBD2. V lost 3 bases, J lost 8 bases, and 4 bases stayed unmatched. This CDR3 region has 13 residues. Germline V gives CDR1 LGHNA, CDR2 YNFKEQ. The CDR3 nucleotides are TGTGCCAGCAGCCAGAGCGGGAGTGGTACGCAGTATTTT. Protein sequence: CASSQSGSGTQYF.